This TCR beta chain was retrieved from a study of blood T cells in healthy people across ages. With a J-beta primer mix and a sample-barcoded 5' primer, a second PCR ran about 7 to 12 cycles. The authors tagged each cDNA molecule using a template-switch adaptor with 12 random nucleotides. Each CDR3 protein gets one entry after TCRdb re-called the 5' RACE reads with MiXCR. The sample has roughly 1,700,000 distinct CDR3 sequences, under 30% seen once. CDR3 size: 15 residues. CDR1 is SGDLS, CDR2 YYNGEE, per germline. About this clonotype itself: A much larger clone sits a single nucleotide away, making a read error possible.

Material for sequencing was blood. J is TRBJ2-4 and V is TRBV9; 10 bases map to TRBD2. The J call may not be correct, given that the DNA end is closer to TRBJ2-7. The source of this sequence is a woman in her 30s in good health. The chain's CDR3 is CASSVDSGGGYEQYF. The CDR3 DNA reads TGTGCCAGCAGCGTAGACAGCGGGGGGGGCTACGAGCAGTACTTC.